This T cell receptor beta chain was captured in a study of the immune and genomic landscape of osteosarcoma. Using immunoSEQ multiplex PCR, the repertoire was profiled, and TCRdb retains in-frame clones only, with some absent. The sample carries 1,500 to 2,000 clones, about 68% recorded once. Poor-prognosis osteosarcoma patients supplied post-treatment primary, local recurrence and metastasis tumor specimens. V was clipped by 11 bases and J by 4 bases, with 18 bases between them. The CDR3 runs 15 residues. Germline CDR1 MNHEY, CDR2 SVGAGI. Study outcomes and limitations: External normal skin and healthy peripheral blood data provided clonality references.

This clone was counted only a few times. Its antigen is as yet unknown. This clonotype originated in a man younger than 35 with osteosarcoma. What was sequenced was primary tumor tissue from the T10 vertebra. The J gene is TRBJ1-6, the V gene TRBV6-5; weak D call: TRBD1 (5 bases). CDR3 bases: TGTGCCTGCCGGGAGGACATCGGATATAATTCACCCCTCCACTTT. It specifies CACREDIGYNSPLHF.